Below are 17 T cell receptor beta chains sequenced from a single sample in a study of human T cells and chemical hapten exposure. Time point specified: patch test 1, 2 weeks after DPC sensitization. As to treatment: therapeutic diphenylcyclopropenone sensitization with weekly scalp DPC. MiXCR was run by TCRdb on the RACE reads, yielding one entry per CDR3 protein. The sample shows under 150,000 distinct CDR3 sequences, 12% of them seen only once. The specimen was whole blood, collected in connection with sensitization to the hapten diphenylcyclopropenone (DPC). The source is a woman aged 45-65 years with alopecia areata. Some clones in this sample may be carry-over from other donors' samples.

The chain employs TRBV28 and TRBJ2-7; D tentatively reads TRBD1 or TRBD2 (5 bases each). Trimming stripped 5 bases from V and 7 bases from J, with 18 bases between. CDR3 length: 14 amino acids. Looked up from germline, CDR1 is MDHEN and CDR2 is SYDVKM. CDR3 region: CASSGASGLREQYF. DNA for the CDR3: TGTGCCAGCAGTGGCGCTTCGGGGCTGCGGGAGCAGTACTTC.

The chain joins TRBV7-2 to TRBJ2-1, with TRBD1 matching over 7 bases. The CDR3 has 14 amino acids. V was pared by 5 bases and J by 4 bases, with 5 bases of the junction left unmatched. In germline, CDR1 is SGHTA, CDR2 FQGNSA. In DNA form, the CDR3 reads TGTGCCAGCAGCCCCCGGACAGGATACAATGAGCAGTTCTTC. Protein: CASSPRTGYNEQFF.

The chain couples TRBV7-2 to TRBJ2-1; 8 positions agree with TRBD2. With V trimmed by 5 bases and J by 9 bases, 6 bases remained unmatched. Germline loops: CDR1 SGHTA, CDR2 FQGNSA. The CDR3 contains 13 residues. CDR3: CASSPGLDAEQFF. CDR3 DNA: TGTGCCAGCAGCCCGGGACTAGACGCTGAGCAGTTCTTC.

This clonotype was detected only a few times. The rearrangement joins TRBV3-1 to TRBJ2-7, with TRBD1 identical over 8 bases. Germline-derived CDR1 and CDR2 are LGHDT and YNNKEL (reference sequence). The CDR3 has 14 residues. V shed 4 bases, J shed 5 bases, and the junction held 7 bases outside the gene matches. The DNA for the CDR3 is TGTGCCAGCAGCCCTTGGGACAGGAGGGACGAGCAGTACTTC. The encoded protein is CASSPWDRRDEQYF.

This rearrangement joins TRBV6-5 to TRBJ1-2; D unresolved. CDR3 size: 13 residues. V lost 11 bases to trimming and J lost 4 bases, with 17 bases between them. Germline-derived CDR1 and CDR2 are MNHEY and SVGAGI. Written as DNA, the CDR3 is TGTGCCGTTATGGAGGTGGACCGCTATGGCTACACCTTC. Translated: CAVMEVDRYGYTF.

This clonotype was found many times. The chain uses TRBV18 and TRBJ1-4; D gene unclear. The CDR3 runs 14 residues. V lost 6 bases and J lost 5, with 13 bases in between. Germline V lookup: CDR1 KGHSH, CDR2 LQKENI. CDR3 region: CASSSKGNNEKLFF. The CDR3 DNA reads TGTGCCAGCTCTTCGAAAGGGAACAATGAAAAACTGTTTTTT. Drawing the rest from reference TRBV18 and TRBJ1-4, the complete variable domain is NAGVMQNPRHLVRRRGQEARLRCSPMKGHSHVYWYRQLPEEGLKFMVYLQKENIIDESGMPKERFSAEFPKEGPSILRIQQVVRGDSAAYFCASSSKGNNEKLFFGSGTQLSVL.

In its sample, this clonotype was seen many times. The chain recombines TRBV5-4 with TRBJ2-7; 7 bases are a match to TRBD2. CDR3 size: 12 residues. After removal of 2 bases from V and 6 bases from J, the junction contained 2 bases not matched to a gene. Germline CDR1 is SGHNT and CDR2 is YYREEE (reference sequence). CDR3: CASSFGGGEQYF. CDR3 nucleotides: TGTGCCAGCAGCTTTGGCGGGGGCGAGCAGTACTTC. The variable domain in full, with the rest retrieved from reference TRBV5-4 and TRBJ2-7, is ETGVTQSPTHLIKTRGQQVTLRCSSQSGHNTVSWYQQALGQGPQFIFQYYREEENGRGNFPPRFSGLQFPNYSSELNVNALELDDSALYLCASSFGGGEQYFGPGTRLTVT.

This clonotype was detected only a few times. J is TRBJ2-1 and V is TRBV5-1; D unresolved. V lost 0 bases and J lost 1, with 8 bases in between. CDR1 is SGHRS, CDR2 YFSETQ, per germline. The CDR3 has 15 residues. The chain's CDR3 is CASSLGAVSYNEQFF. As DNA, the CDR3 is TGCGCCAGCAGCTTGGGGGCAGTGTCCTACAATGAGCAGTTCTTC. The whole variable domain, remainder taken from reference TRBV5-1 and TRBJ2-1, is KAGVTQTPRYLIKTRGQQVTLSCSPISGHRSVSWYQQTPGQGLQFLFEYFSETQRNKGNFPGRFSGRQFSNSRSEMNVSTLELGDSALYLCASSLGAVSYNEQFFGPGTRLTVL.

Concerning this clonotype itself: A read error is likely, as this CDR3 ends without the conserved phenylalanine or tryptophan. The V and J genes are TRBV28 and TRBJ2-7; D is uncertain. V was pared by 8 bases and J by 9 bases, with 17 bases between. The CDR3 sequence is 12 residues long. CDR1 MDHEN and CDR2 SYDVKM come from the germline V gene. This chain's CDR3 is CASQITQGAQYL. CDR3 bases: TGTGCCAGCCAGATAACCCAAGGCGCGCAGTACTTA.

The chain joins TRBV2 to TRBJ2-7, with 13 bases lining up with TRBD2. CDR1 is SNHLY, CDR2 FYNNEI, per germline. V trimming: 6 bases; J trimming: 5 bases; junction bases outside the gene matches: 4. The CDR3 spans 14 residues. DNA of the CDR3: TGTGCCAGCAGGGCGGGACTAGCGGGAAACGAGCAGTACTTC. Protein product: CASRAGLAGNEQYF.

This rearrangement joins TRBV28 to TRBJ2-7; the D is unclear. Trimming left V 3 bases short and J 12 bases short, with 12 bases between. Per the germline V gene, CDR1 is MDHEN and CDR2 is SYDVKM. The CDR3 totals 11 residues. The CDR3 protein is CASSFSREPYF. In DNA, the CDR3 is TGTGCCAGCAGTTTCAGTAGGGAACCGTACTTC.

This clonotype was counted a few times. The chain joins TRBV11-2 to TRBJ1-1; TRBD1 is a possible D gene (5 bases). Germline values: CDR1 SGHAT, CDR2 FQNNGV. V was clipped by 6 bases and J by 6 bases, with 20 bases between them. This CDR3 region has 15 residues. The CDR3 sequence: CASRPATGRLAEAFF. The CDR3 DNA reads as TGTGCCAGCAGACCCGCCACAGGCCGGTTGGCTGAAGCTTTCTTT.

This clonotype was seen more than once but under ten times. This chain joins TRBV4-3 and TRBJ1-2; D is undetermined. The CDR3 is made up of 15 amino acids. Germline CDR1 is LGHNA and CDR2 is YSLEER. V lost 0 bases and J 4 bases, leaving 12 bases between the germline ends. The CDR3 region has the DNA TGCGCCAGCAGCCAAGATAAGGAGACTGTCTATGGCTACACCTTC. Translated: CASSQDKETVYGYTF.

This clonotype was seen many times. The genes are TRBV11-2 and TRBJ1-6; the D gene is possibly TRBD1 (5 bases). With 4 bases removed from V and 14 bases from J, the gap between germline ends came to 18 bases. The CDR3 contains 14 residues. The germline CDR1 and CDR2 sequences are SGHAT and FQNNGV. The CDR3 DNA reads as TGTGCCAGCAGCTCAACAACCGGGACTGGGGCCCTCCACTTT. Translation: CASSSTTGTGALHF.

The chain combines TRBV20-1 with TRBJ1-5; 9 nucleotides line up with TRBD1. Germline V gene sequence: CDR1 DFQATT, CDR2 SNEGSKA (reference sequence). The CDR3 consists of 16 residues. Trimming cost V 0 bases and J 2 bases; bases outside gene matches: 5. The CDR3 DNA follows: TGCAGTGCTAGAGATCTGGGACAGGGACGCAATCAGCCCCAGCATTTT. It yields the protein CSARDLGQGRNQPQHF.

This clonotype was counted at least ten times. The chain employs TRBV29-1 and TRBJ1-1; D gene uncertain. The CDR3 runs to 13 residues. The germline gives CDR1 SQVTM, CDR2 ANQGSEA. V gave up 6 bases and J gave up 1 base, with 12 bases separating them. CDR3 sequence: CSVMGLANTEAFF. The CDR3 region has the DNA TGCAGCGTCATGGGTTTAGCGAACACTGAAGCTTTCTTT.

This clonotype has a handful of counts. This chain connects TRBV19 to TRBJ2-2, with 8 bases fitting TRBD2. From germline, CDR1 is LNHDA and CDR2 SQIVND (reference sequence). This CDR3 region has 15 residues. Trimming at V came to 3 bases and at J to 4 bases, leaving 4 bases not matched to a gene. The CDR3, as DNA: TGTGCCAGTAGTATCCCCGGGGGGGGCACCGGGGAGCTGTTTTTT. It is translated as CASSIPGGGTGELFF.